Below are 6 T cell receptor beta chains sequenced from a single sample in a study of OX40 agonist ivuxolimab in advanced cancers. Method: immunoSEQ multiplex PCR; TCRdb's copy keeps in-frame clones and lacks some. The sample contains some 70,000 clones, around 90% of which appear only once. The source was CD4+ or CD8+ T cells sorted from blood, collected in a trial of the OX40 agonist ivuxolimab. The receptor source for this set is an adult with an advanced solid tumor such as melanoma, head and neck, liver or kidney cancer.

The chain carries TRBV28 and TRBJ1-2; no firm D call. The length of the CDR3 is 12 residues. Germline CDR1 and CDR2: MDHEN and SYDVKM. V lost 8 bases to trimming and J lost 1 base, with 8 bases between them. DNA of the CDR3: TGTGCCAGCCGTCCCGTTAACTATGGCTACACCTTC. Amino acids: CASRPVNYGYTF.

This chain uses TRBV29-1 with TRBJ2-7; 10 nucleotides match TRBD2. The germline CDR1 and CDR2 sequences are SQVTM and ANQGSEA. The CDR3 loop spans 14 amino acids. In nucleotides, the CDR3 is TGCATAAAAGGTGGGAGCGGGGGGGGGTGGGAGCAGTACTTC. Translation: CIKGGSGGGWEQYF.

This clone appeared a few times. Other DNA sequences in the same sample also yield this CDR3. The V gene is TRBV10-3, the J gene TRBJ1-6; 8 bases align to TRBD1. Germline assignment: CDR1 ENHRY and CDR2 SYGVKD. Unmatched junction bases numbered 2, after V lost 6 bases and J lost 7 bases. This CDR3 region has 13 residues. The CDR3 DNA follows: TGTGCCATCAGCAGACAGGGGAATTCACCCCTCCACTTT. It codes for CAISRQGNSPLHF.

The genes are TRBV7-2 and TRBJ2-7; D unresolved. Trimming took 5 bases from V and 5 from J, leaving 7 bases between them. Germline V gene data show CDR1 as SGHTA and CDR2 as FQGNSA. CDR3 length: 11 amino acids. The CDR3 sequence: CASSADHEQYF. Here the CDR3 DNA reads TGTGCCAGCAGCGCAGATCACGAGCAGTACTTC.

Remarks on this clone: The junction departs from the called germline gene at one end, perhaps through a read error. V usage is TRBV6-6 and J usage is TRBJ2-5; the match to TRBD2 covers 11 bases. The germline CDR1 and CDR2 sequences are MNHNY and SVGAGI (reference sequence). This CDR3 is 16 amino acids long. DNA of the CDR3: TGTGCCAGCAGTGACTCGACTAGCGGGAACCAAGAGACCCAGTACTTC. It encodes CASSDSTSGNQETQYF.

This clone was seen a handful of times. The chain combines TRBV5-1 with TRBJ2-5; 11 positions agree with TRBD1. The CDR3 runs 16 residues. J lost 5 bases, V lost 4 bases, and 10 bases had no gene match. Germline loops: CDR1 SGHRS, CDR2 YFSETQ. Written as DNA, the CDR3 is TGCGCCAGCAGCCGACGGGGGACAGGGGGAACGGAGACCCAGTACTTC. It yields the protein CASSRRGTGGTETQYF.